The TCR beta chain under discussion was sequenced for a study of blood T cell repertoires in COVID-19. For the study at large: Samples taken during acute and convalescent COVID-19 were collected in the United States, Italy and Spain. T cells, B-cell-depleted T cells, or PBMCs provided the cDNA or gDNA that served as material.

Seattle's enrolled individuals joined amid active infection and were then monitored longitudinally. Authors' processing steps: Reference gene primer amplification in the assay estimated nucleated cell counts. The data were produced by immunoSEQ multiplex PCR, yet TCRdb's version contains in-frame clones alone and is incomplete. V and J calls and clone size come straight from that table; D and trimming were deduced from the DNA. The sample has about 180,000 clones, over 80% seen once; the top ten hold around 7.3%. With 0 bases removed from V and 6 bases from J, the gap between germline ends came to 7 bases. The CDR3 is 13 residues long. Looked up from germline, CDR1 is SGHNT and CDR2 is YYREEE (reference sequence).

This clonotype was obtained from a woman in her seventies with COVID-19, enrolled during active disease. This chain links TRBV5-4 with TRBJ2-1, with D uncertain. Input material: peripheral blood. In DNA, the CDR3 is TGTGCCAGCAGCTTGGCGCTAGTCAATGAGCAGTTCTTC. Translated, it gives CASSLALVNEQFF.